The entry below gives a single T cell receptor beta chain sequence along with its context. The antigen is not known. The data derive from a study of a mutant IDH1 vaccine in newly diagnosed glioma. Findings and caveats of the study: Vaccination induced immune responses in about 93% of patients.

Noted time point: week 5, during vaccination. What each vaccine dose contained was 300 ug of mutant IDH1 20-mer peptide, accompanied by topical imiquimod. Clones were sequenced by immunoSEQ multiplex PCR, and TCRdb holds only the in-frame ones, with some missing. Among around 56,000 clones listed, 70% to 85% were seen once. This CDR3 spans 12 amino acids. Germline CDR1 SQVTM, CDR2 ANQGSEA. The V end lost 7 bases, the J end lost 6 bases, and 13 bases lay between the germline ends. This specimen consisted of PBMCs, obtained from a glioma patient whose treatment included an IDH1 peptide vaccine. The chain has TRBV29-1 and TRBJ2-1; the D is unclear. The sequence was collected from a woman between 18 and 29 years old with glioma. Some clones in this sample may be carry-over from other donors' samples. DNA of the CDR3: TGCAGCGCCCGACCGGGCAGCAATGAGCAGTTCTTC. Protein product: CSARPGSNEQFF.